This is a list of T cell receptor beta chains from one sample in a study of blood T cell repertoires in COVID-19. Method: immunoSEQ multiplex PCR; TCRdb's copy keeps in-frame clones and lacks some. Of around 70,000 clones listed, 80% to 90% are singletons. Sequences were obtained from peripheral blood. These receptors all come from an elderly woman with active or convalescent COVID-19. Both conserved end residues are part of each CDR3. The D gene is left open where the match is weak. Not all rows give a size; the values are once, few, many and, for expanded clones, a class.

- TRBJ1-1 TRBV28 TRBD1 TGTGCCAGCAGTTCCTCAACAGGGGGCATCACTGAAGCTTTCTTT CASSSSTGGITEAFF
- TRBJ2-2 TRBV11-3 - TGTGCCAGCAGCTTCCAGGGATGGTACACCGGGGAGCTGTTTTTT CASSFQGWYTGELFF
once TRBJ1-4 TRBV23-1 - TGCGCCAGCAGTCAATCCCCAGTACAGCGGGGAAAACTGTTTTTT CASSQSPVQRGKLFF
once TRBJ1-3 TRBV28 - TGTGCCAGCAGTTTCAGCTCTGGAAACACCATATATTTT CASSFSSGNTIYF
- TRBJ2-7 TRBV5-6 TRBD1 TGTGCCAGCAGCTGGGGGACAGCGCTCGAGCAGTACTTC CASSWGTALEQYF
- TRBJ2-1 TRBV15 TRBD2 TGTGCCACCAGCAGAGCTGGGCCTAGCGGGATTCTTTACAATGAGCAGTTCTTC CATSRAGPSGILYNEQFF
- TRBJ1-5 TRBV3-1/TRBV3-2 - TGTGCCAGCAGCCAAGGATGGCTAGACCAGCCCCAGCATTTT CASSQGWLDQPQHF
- TRBJ2-2 TRBV3-1/TRBV3-2 TRBD2 TGTGCCAGCAGCCAAGGACTAGCGGGGAACACCGGGGAGCTGTTTTTT CASSQGLAGNTGELFF
- TRBJ2-7 TRBV7-2 TRBD2 TGTGCCAGCAGCTCTTGGGGCTGGGGGAGGGATTCCTACGAGCAGTACTTC CASSSWGWGRDSYEQYF
- TRBJ2-1 TRBV6-2/TRBV6-3 - TGTGCCAGCAGTTACAGGTGGGCCGAAGGGGATGAGCAGTTCTTC CASSYRWAEGDEQFF
- TRBJ2-7 TRBV2 TRBD1 TGTGCCAGCAACCGGGACAGTATTTCCTACGAGCAGTACTTC CASNRDSISYEQYF
- TRBJ1-2 TRBV19 TRBD1 TGTGCCAGTAGTACCAACAGGGGACATAACGATGGCTACACCTTC CASSTNRGHNDGYTF
- TRBJ2-3 TRBV4-3 TRBD1 TGCGCCAGCAGCCAAGACCCCCCGGGACAGGGATTCACCGGCACAGATACGCAGTATTTT CASSQDPPGQGFTGTDTQYF
- TRBJ2-7 TRBV28 - TGTGCCAGCAGTTTGAATCAAGGCAGGAAAAAAACCTACGAGCAGTACTTC CASSLNQGRKKTYEQYF
- TRBJ2-3 TRBV28 TRBD2 TGTGCCAGCAGAACAGCGGGGGGGGCGCCGGAAGATACGCAGTATTTT CASRTAGGAPEDTQYF
- TRBJ1-1 TRBV6-5 TRBD1 TGTGCCAGCAAACAGGGGGCAGGGACTGAAGCTTTCTTT CASKQGAGTEAFF
- TRBJ2-7 TRBV5-5 - TGTGCCAGCAGCTCGAATCAGGGTTCGCTTTCCTACGAGCAGTACTTC CASSSNQGSLSYEQYF
- TRBJ1-6 TRBV9 TRBD1 TGTGCCAGCAGCGTAGCCGGGACAGGTGGACCCCTCCACTTT CASSVAGTGGPLHF
few TRBJ2-2 TRBV7-9 TRBD1 TGTGCCAGCAGCTGGGGACAGGGGGCGCCCGGGGAGCTGTTTTTT CASSWGQGAPGELFF
once TRBJ1-1 TRBV18 - TGTGCCAGCTCACCAGTGAGAGGGACTGAAGCTTTCTTT CASSPVRGTEAFF
- TRBJ2-2 TRBV28 TRBD2 TGTGCCAGCAGTTTCTCGAGCGGGAGGGCCGGAGGGGAGCTGTTTTTT CASSFSSGRAGGELFF
- TRBJ2-5 TRBV7-3 TRBD2 TGTGCCAGCAGCGCCCTAGCGGGGATTCGGGAGACCCAGTACTTC CASSALAGIRETQYF
- TRBJ1-6 TRBV28 - TGTGCCAGCAGTTACCCCCAGGGGCTTAATTCACCCCTCCACTTT CASSYPQGLNSPLHF